This T cell receptor beta chain was sequenced in a study of tumor T cells in aggressive B-cell lymphoma. Germline V lookup: CDR1 SGHTA, CDR2 FQGTGA. This CDR3 is 17 amino acids long. V shed 5 bases, J shed 7 bases, and the junction held 14 bases outside the gene matches. Profiling relied on immunoSEQ multiplex PCR, and the TCRdb table lists in-frame clones only, not all of them. This sample yields 9,300 or so clones, of which almost 85% are seen a single time; about 4.5% belongs to the top ten. The chain carries TRBV7-3 and TRBJ1-6; 7 bases are shared with TRBD1. The source is an adult with diffuse large B cell lymphoma. The sequenced material came from tumor tissue. For the CDR3, the DNA is TGTGCCAGCAGCCCGACAGGGCCGAGACAGACAAATTCACCCCTCCACTTT. This gives the protein CASSPTGPRQTNSPLHF.